Shown below are 10 T cell receptor beta chains from a single sample sequenced in a study of T cell responses to AZD1222 COVID-19 vaccine. Clones were sequenced by immunoSEQ multiplex PCR, and TCRdb holds only the in-frame ones, with some missing. The repertoire holds approximately 140,000 clones, with 92% as singletons. The sample in question was peripheral blood, obtained on day 0 of AZD1222 vaccination. The receptors come from an adult in good health.

The chain uses TRBV6-6 and TRBJ2-5; D may be TRBD1 or TRBD2 (5 bases each). Germline lookup yields CDR1 MNHNY and CDR2 SVGAGI (reference sequence). The CDR3 is made up of 16 amino acids. V was clipped by 5 bases and J by 2 bases, with 18 bases between them. In DNA form, the CDR3 reads TGTGCCAGCAGTGGGGACCACCGGGACGTGCAAGAGACCCAGTACTTC. Translated: CASSGDHRDVQETQYF.

The V call is TRBV5-1, the J call TRBJ2-7, with TRBD2 matching 9 bases. Germline CDR1 is SGHRS and CDR2 is YFSETQ. The CDR3 sequence is 15 residues long. V was pared by 0 bases and J by 5 bases, with 6 bases of the junction left unmatched. The CDR3 loop is CASSLGGGRVDEQYF. The DNA for the CDR3 is TGCGCCAGCAGCTTGGGGGGCGGGAGGGTTGACGAGCAGTACTTC.

The chain joins TRBV19 to TRBJ2-7, with TRBD2 identical over 7 bases. Germline trimming cut 4 bases from V and 3 bases from J; bases unmatched to any gene: 3. The CDR3 contains 13 residues. In germline, CDR1 is LNHDA, CDR2 SQIVND (reference sequence). CDR3: CASSSGRGYEQYF. The DNA for the CDR3 is TGTGCCAGTAGTAGCGGGAGAGGCTACGAGCAGTACTTC.

The sample holds one count of this clone. The V call is TRBV25-1, the J call TRBJ1-4; D remains ambiguous. Trimming stripped 5 bases from V and 7 bases from J, with 8 bases between. Germline assignment: CDR1 MGHDK and CDR2 SYGVNS. This CDR3 has 12 amino acids. CDR3 sequence reads: CASSWGGEKLFF. The CDR3 DNA reads as TGTGCCAGCAGTTGGGGTGGTGAAAAACTGTTTTTT.

CDR3 amino acids: CASSLGTSIHNEQFF. In DNA, the CDR3 is TGTGCCAGCAGCTTAGGGACTAGCATCCACAATGAGCAGTTCTTC. The V and J genes are TRBV7-2 and TRBJ2-1; 8 bases agree with TRBD2. Germline CDR1 SGHTA, CDR2 FQGNSA. This CDR3 is 15 amino acids long. J was trimmed by 5 bases and V by 1 base; bases with no gene match: 4.

The V gene is TRBV10-3, the J gene TRBJ1-5; D may be TRBD1 (5 bases). Germline V gene lookup returns CDR1 ENHRY and CDR2 SYGVKD. CDR3 length: 13 residues. Trimming stripped 0 bases from V and 7 bases from J, with 7 bases between. The chain's CDR3 is CAISESGGQPQHF. DNA for the CDR3: TGTGCCATCAGTGAGTCGGGGGGACAGCCCCAGCATTTT.

The V and J genes are TRBV20-1 and TRBJ1-2; D gene uncertain. The CDR3 covers 11 residues. The germline V and J ends were trimmed by 5 bases and 5 bases, with 9 bases remaining between them. The germline V gene encodes CDR1 DFQATT and CDR2 SNEGSKA (reference sequence). The CDR3 bases are TGCAGTGCTCGCGATGGGTATGGCTACACCTTC. As protein: CSARDGYGYTF.

The chain recombines TRBV28 with TRBJ1-6; a weak D match, TRBD1 (6 bases). From germline, CDR1 is MDHEN and CDR2 SYDVKM. V lost 6 bases, J lost 9 bases, and 12 bases lay in between. The CDR3 runs to 13 residues. The CDR3 nucleotides are TGTGCCAGCAGCCCGGACAGATCTTCACCCCTCCACTTT. Amino acids: CASSPDRSSPLHF.

The rearrangement uses TRBV6-5 and TRBJ1-4, with D perhaps matching TRBD1 (5 bases). Germline V gives CDR1 MNHEY, CDR2 SVGAGI. This CDR3 has 15 amino acids. Trimming stripped 6 bases from V and 5 bases from J, with 16 bases between. The CDR3 region has the DNA TGTGCCAGCAGGGACCACTCCGGGGGGAATGAAAAACTGTTTTTT. Translating gives CASRDHSGGNEKLFF.

The rearrangement links TRBV3-1 (or the pseudogene TRBV3-2) to TRBJ2-2; D may be TRBD2 (5 bases). CDR1 is LGHDT, CDR2 YNNKEL, per germline (reference sequence). This CDR3 has 16 amino acids. V was pared by 2 bases and J by 4 bases, with 14 bases between. The CDR3: CASSQRSGGFTGELFF. CDR3 DNA sequence: TGTGCCAGCAGCCAAAGGAGCGGAGGATTCACCGGGGAGCTGTTTTTT.